Following are 14 T cell receptor beta chains from one sample sequenced in a study of T-cell memory formation after mild COVID-19. MiXCR, run by TCRdb on the 5' RACE reads, gives a single entry per CDR3 protein. The table records a few hundred thousand distinct CDR3 sequences, about 23% of them present only once. Material: PBMCs or a T cell subset sorted from them (not recorded which). The receptors originated from an adult woman who had mild COVID-19 (a few samples of this study predate the infection). Cell type and time point are not known.

The rearrangement joins TRBV7-6 to TRBJ2-7; 8 bases line up with TRBD1. This CDR3 region has 14 residues. J gave up 5 bases and V 5 bases, and 8 bases lay outside the gene matches. Germline-derived CDR1 and CDR2 are SGHVS and FNYEAQ. CDR3 amino acids: CASSHPDRDNEQYF. CDR3 in DNA: TGTGCCAGCAGCCACCCGGACAGGGATAACGAGCAGTACTTC.

This chain uses TRBV6-6 with TRBJ2-4; no clear D. Trimming removed 4 bases from V and 1 base from J, with 14 bases in between. The CDR3 is 16 amino acids. Germline lookup yields CDR1 MNHNY and CDR2 SVGAGI (reference sequence). The CDR3 loop reads CASSSPQYTAKNIQYF. The CDR3 coding sequence is TGTGCCAGCAGTTCCCCGCAGTACACGGCCAAAAACATTCAGTACTTC.

Only a few counts were recorded for this clonotype. This chain connects TRBV7-2 to TRBJ2-3; D might be TRBD2 (6 bases). The CDR3 sequence is 18 residues long. Germline CDR1 and CDR2: SGHTA and FQGNSA. V was cut by 5 bases and J by 4 bases, with 25 bases left in between. CDR3 sequence: CASSPARYGSGGSDTQYF. The CDR3 region has the DNA TGTGCCAGCAGCCCCGCCAGGTACGGGAGCGGTGGCTCAGATACGCAGTATTTT.

The CDR3 region is CASSQAPERDHGYTF. As DNA, the CDR3 is TGCGCCAGCAGCCAAGCCCCGGAAAGAGACCATGGCTACACCTTC. This chain joins TRBV4-1 and TRBJ1-2; unclear D gene. The CDR3 totals 15 residues. Trimming removed 1 base at V and 6 bases at J, with 15 bases between. The germline gives CDR1 MGHRA, CDR2 YSYEKL.

In its sample, this clonotype was seen a few times. The chain combines TRBV12-3 or TRBV12-4 with TRBJ1-6; tentative D call: TRBD1 (5 bases). Trimming left V 6 bases short and J 7 bases short, with 10 bases between. This CDR3 is built from 13 residues. In nucleotides, the CDR3 is TGTGCCAGCAGGGGGCCCTTGAATTCACCCCTCCACTTT. This encodes CASRGPLNSPLHF.

The chain is built from TRBV5-1 and TRBJ2-6; D call uncertain. The germline V gene encodes CDR1 SGHRS and CDR2 YFSETQ. With 3 bases removed from V and 2 bases from J, the gap between germline ends came to 6 bases. The CDR3 has 14 residues. The CDR3 coding sequence is TGCGCCAGCAGCTCTGCGGCTGGGGCCAACGTCCTGACTTTC. Translated, it gives CASSSAAGANVLTF. The full variable domain, completed using reference TRBV5-1 and TRBJ2-6, is KAGVTQTPRYLIKTRGQQVTLSCSPISGHRSVSWYQQTPGQGLQFLFEYFSETQRNKGNFPGRFSGRQFSNSRSEMNVSTLELGDSALYLCASSSAAGANVLTFGAGSRLTVL.

The CDR3 region has the DNA TGTGCCAGCAGTCCGGGACAGGGGTTTGGCTACACCTTC. Amino acids: CASSPGQGFGYTF. The V call is TRBV4-2, the J call TRBJ1-2, with 10 bases aligning to TRBD1. Germline loops: CDR1 LGHNA, CDR2 YNFKEQ. The junction had 5 bases not matched to a gene; V was cut back by 6 bases and J by 7 bases. The CDR3 covers 13 residues.

This clonotype has a handful of counts. This rearrangement joins TRBV7-6 to TRBJ1-1, with TRBD1 matching over 9 bases. The length of the CDR3 is 14 residues. From germline, CDR1 is SGHVS and CDR2 FNYEAQ. The V gene end was trimmed by 4 bases and the J gene end by 0 bases; junction bases not matched to a gene: 0. The CDR3 bases are TGTGCCAGCAGCTGGACAGGGGTGAACACTGAAGCTTTCTTT. Translated, it gives CASSWTGVNTEAFF.

This chain connects TRBV4-1 to TRBJ2-7; 12 bases are a match to TRBD2. Germline V lookup: CDR1 MGHRA, CDR2 YSYEKL. The CDR3 length is 16 residues. V trimming: 1 base; J trimming: 4 bases; junction bases outside the gene matches: 5. CDR3 bases: TGCGCCAGCAGCCAAGCCCTCACTAGCGGGAGGTACGAGCAGTACTTC. It yields the protein CASSQALTSGRYEQYF.

The chain couples TRBV18 to TRBJ2-3; perhaps TRBD2 as D (5 bases). The germline V and J ends were trimmed by 0 bases and 15 bases, with 22 bases remaining between them. The length of the CDR3 is 15 residues. The germline CDR1 and CDR2 sequences are KGHSH and LQKENI. CDR3 loop: CASSPPLLRAYGFYF. Here the CDR3 DNA reads TGTGCCAGCTCACCACCGCTCTTGAGGGCTTATGGTTTCTATTTT.

This clonotype was counted a few times. This sequence joins TRBV7-9 and TRBJ2-4; a weak D match, TRBD1 (6 bases). The CDR3 spans 14 residues. Germline assignment: CDR1 SEHNR and CDR2 FQNEAQ (reference sequence). Trimming took 5 bases from V and 2 from J, leaving 10 bases between them. The CDR3 nucleotides are TGTGCCAGCAGCCGCGGACAGCCCAAAAACATTCAGTACTTC. Translation: CASSRGQPKNIQYF. The full variable domain, rest sourced from reference TRBV7-9 and TRBJ2-4, is DTGVSQNPRHKITKRGQNVTFRCDPISEHNRLYWYRQTLGQGPEFLTYFQNEAQLEKSRLLSDRFSAERPKGSFSTLEIQRTEQGDSAMYLCASSRGQPKNIQYFGAGTRLSVL.

This clonotype was picked up a small number of times. The V call is TRBV7-6, the J call TRBJ1-2; D is unresolved. The V gene's germline CDR1 is SGHVS and CDR2 FNYEAQ. CDR3 size: 13 residues. The V gene lost 5 bases and the J gene lost 6 bases, with 13 bases spanning the gap. The CDR3 nucleotides are TGTGCCAGCAGCCAAGGGCAGCTTCATGGCTACACCTTC. Encoded protein: CASSQGQLHGYTF.

V is TRBV7-9 and J is TRBJ2-2, with 11 bases lining up with TRBD2. Per the germline V gene, CDR1 is SEHNR and CDR2 is FQNEAQ (reference sequence). Trimming took 5 bases from V and 5 from J; bases not matched to a gene: 13. The CDR3 has 18 residues. The CDR3 DNA reads as TGTGCCAGCAGCCCCCTAGGGCTAGCGGGAGGACCTACCGGGGAGCTGTTTTTT. Protein sequence: CASSPLGLAGGPTGELFF.

The chain carries TRBV28 and TRBJ1-6; D gene uncertain. The V gene lost 6 bases and the J gene lost 7 bases, with 13 bases spanning the gap. Germline V gene data show CDR1 as MDHEN and CDR2 as SYDVKM. CDR3 length equals 14 residues. Written as DNA, the CDR3 is TGTGCCAGCAGGGCTGAGCAGCCCAATTCACCCCTCCACTTT. Protein sequence: CASRAEQPNSPLHF.